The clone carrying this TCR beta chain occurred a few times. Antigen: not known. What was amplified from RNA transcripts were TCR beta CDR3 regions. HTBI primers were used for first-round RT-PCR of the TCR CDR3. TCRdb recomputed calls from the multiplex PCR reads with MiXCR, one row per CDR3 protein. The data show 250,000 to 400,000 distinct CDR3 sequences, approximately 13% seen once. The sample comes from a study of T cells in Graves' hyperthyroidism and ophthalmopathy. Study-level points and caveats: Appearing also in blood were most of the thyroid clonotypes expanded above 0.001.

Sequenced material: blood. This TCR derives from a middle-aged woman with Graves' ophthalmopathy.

CDR3 residues: CASSRAGTGDREQYF. Written as DNA, the CDR3 is TGTGCCAGCAGCAGGGCCGGGACAGGGGATCGCGAGCAGTACTTC. J is TRBJ2-7 and V is TRBV7-8, with TRBD1 matching 10 bases. V lost 5 bases and J lost 6; bases outside the gene matches: 10. The CDR3 has 15 residues. CDR1 is SGHVS, CDR2 FQNEAQ, per germline.